The 24 T cell receptor beta chains below come from one sample, sequenced in a study of cytomegalovirus exposure and HLA in healthy donors. With 60 Vbeta and 13 Jbeta primers, the PCR was carried out. Clones were sequenced by immunoSEQ multiplex PCR, and TCRdb holds only the in-frame ones, with some missing. This sample has 210,000 or so clones, with roughly 84% found just once. The specimen was PBMCs. The receptors stem from a human donor in good health.

The chain links TRBV6-5 to TRBJ1-1; D perhaps matches TRBD1 (5 bases). Germline V gene data show CDR1 as MNHEY and CDR2 as SVGAGI. This CDR3 has 11 amino acids. V lost 5 bases and J lost 10, with 11 bases in between. CDR3 protein: CASSTGGGAFF. CDR3 nucleotides: TGTGCCAGCAGTACGGGGGGGGGAGCTTTCTTT.

The V gene is TRBV27, the J gene TRBJ2-2; TRBD1 is a possible D gene (6 bases). Germline loops: CDR1 MNHEY, CDR2 SMNVEV (reference sequence). CDR3 size: 19 residues. The V gene lost 4 bases and the J gene lost 2 bases, with 23 bases spanning the gap. CDR3 sequence reads: CASSSRASYGTSNTGELFF. CDR3 nucleotides: TGTGCCAGCAGTTCACGCGCCTCATACGGGACATCTAACACCGGGGAGCTGTTTTTT.

The chain couples TRBV6-1 to TRBJ2-2, with TRBD2 matching 8 bases. CDR1 is MNHNS and CDR2 is SASEGT in the germline V gene. V shed 4 bases and J 4 bases; nucleotides not matched to a gene: 2. The CDR3 sequence is 14 residues long. The CDR3, as DNA: TGTGCCAGCAGTGGAGGGACTAGCACCGGGGAGCTGTTTTTT. Its translation: CASSGGTSTGELFF.

J is TRBJ2-1 and V is TRBV6-1, with D uncertain. Per the germline V gene, CDR1 is MNHNS and CDR2 is SASEGT. V was pared by 8 bases and J by 7 bases, with 18 bases between. The CDR3 contains 14 residues. In nucleotides, the CDR3 is TGTGCCAGCCTGAGGTCCCTCTCCGGGAATGAGCAGTTCTTC. Amino acid sequence: CASLRSLSGNEQFF.

The genes are TRBV14 and TRBJ2-1; 10 bases are a match to TRBD2. V shed 4 bases and J 0 bases; nucleotides not matched to a gene: 9. This CDR3 comprises 18 residues. Germline values: CDR1 SGHDN, CDR2 FVKESK. The CDR3 is CASSPGLAADNSYNEQFF. DNA of the CDR3: TGTGCCAGCAGCCCCGGACTAGCGGCAGATAACTCCTACAATGAGCAGTTCTTC.

The chain couples TRBV4-1 to TRBJ2-7, with 10 bases fitting TRBD2. Per the germline V gene, CDR1 is MGHRA and CDR2 is YSYEKL. This CDR3 region has 18 residues. The V gene end was trimmed by 5 bases and the J gene end by 2 bases; junction bases not matched to a gene: 15. This CDR3 reads CASSNILNPGLAPYEQYF. Here the CDR3 DNA reads TGCGCCAGCAGCAATATCCTTAATCCGGGACTAGCGCCCTACGAGCAGTACTTC.

CDR3 amino acids: CASSPVGETQYF. The CDR3 DNA follows: TGTGCCAGCTCACCTGTCGGGGAGACCCAGTACTTC. V usage is TRBV18 and J usage is TRBJ2-5, with no clear D. Between the trimmed V and J ends, which lost 3 bases and 5 bases, there was a span of 7 bases. This CDR3 is 12 amino acids long. The germline CDR1 and CDR2 sequences are KGHSH and LQKENI.

This chain uses TRBV2 with TRBJ2-5; 8 bases align to TRBD2. The CDR3 loop spans 17 amino acids. Losses at the gene ends were 2 bases for V and 2 bases for J; bases not matched to a gene: 10. Germline V gene sequence: CDR1 SNHLY, CDR2 FYNNEI. Here the CDR3 reads CASSEWSTAGEQETQYF. The CDR3 nucleotides read TGTGCCAGCAGTGAATGGTCCACAGCGGGAGAACAAGAGACCCAGTACTTC.

The chain carries TRBV29-1 and TRBJ2-1, with 7 bases identical to TRBD2. The V gene's germline CDR1 is SQVTM and CDR2 ANQGSEA. This CDR3 contains 13 residues. Trimming cost V 4 bases and J 6 bases; bases outside gene matches: 6. The CDR3 DNA reads as TGCAGCGTTGGTGCAAGCGGGATCAATGAGCAGTTCTTC. This sequence encodes CSVGASGINEQFF.

This clone appeared a single time. This chain connects TRBV5-6 to TRBJ2-1; 9 bases map to TRBD2. Germline lookup yields CDR1 SGHDT and CDR2 YYEEEE. The CDR3 is 17 amino acids. Trimming cost V 4 bases and J 3 bases; bases outside gene matches: 11. Here the CDR3 reads CASSIGLAGSYYNEQFF. DNA of the CDR3: TGTGCCAGCAGCATTGGTCTAGCGGGATCTTACTACAATGAGCAGTTCTTC.

This clone has only a few counts. Written as DNA, the CDR3 is TGTGCCAGCAGCTTAGGCGGGGGACTAGCGGGATCGGGGTACGAGCAGTACTTC. Translated, it gives CASSLGGGLAGSGYEQYF. The J gene is TRBJ2-7, the V gene TRBV13; 13 positions match TRBD2. Germline assignment: CDR1 PRHDT and CDR2 FYEKMQ (reference sequence). Unmatched junction bases numbered 9, after V lost 0 bases and J lost 4 bases. CDR3 size: 18 residues. The full variable domain, completed using reference TRBV13 and TRBJ2-7, is AAGVIQSPRHLIKEKRETATLKCYPIPRHDTVYWYQQGPGQDPQFLISFYEKMQSDKGSIPDRFSAQQFSDYHSELNMSSLELGDSALYFCASSLGGGLAGSGYEQYFGPGTRLTVT.

V usage is TRBV4-2 and J usage is TRBJ2-5; TRBD2 aligns across 10 bases. The J call is doubtful: the DNA matches TRBJ2-7 better. Germline lookup yields CDR1 LGHNA and CDR2 YNFKEQ. The CDR3 extends over 17 amino acids. The CDR3 sequence: CASSRQTGTSDSYEQYF. The CDR3 DNA is TGTGCCAGCAGCCGACAAACAGGGACTAGCGACTCCTACGAGCAGTACTTC.

This clone was recorded once. The J gene is TRBJ2-3, the V gene TRBV27, with 14 bases matching TRBD2. V shed 5 bases and J 0 bases; nucleotides not matched to a gene: 10. The CDR3 runs 19 residues. Germline CDR1 and CDR2: MNHEY and SMNVEV (reference sequence). The CDR3 coding sequence is TGTGCCAGCAGTCGACCAAGGGGACTAGCGGGAGCAAGCACAGATACGCAGTATTTT. It is translated as CASSRPRGLAGASTDTQYF.

The chain couples TRBV7-3 to TRBJ1-1; possible D gene TRBD1, 5 bases. In germline, CDR1 is SGHTA, CDR2 FQGTGA. The ends were cut back, 3 bases at V and 1 base at J, with 30 bases in the middle. The CDR3 sequence is 21 residues long. The chain's CDR3 is CASSFGLCPSGASNKNTEAFF. CDR3 coding DNA: TGTGCCAGCAGCTTTGGTCTATGTCCATCTGGGGCGTCTAACAAGAACACTGAAGCTTTCTTT.

This chain joins TRBV30 and TRBJ1-6; 11 nucleotides line up with TRBD1. J was trimmed by 7 bases and V by 2 bases; bases with no gene match: 1. The germline gives CDR1 GTSNPN, CDR2 SVGIG (reference sequence). This CDR3 comprises 14 residues. This CDR3 is CAWSRDRGNSPLHF. Written as DNA, the CDR3 is TGTGCCTGGAGTAGGGACAGGGGGAATTCACCCCTCCACTTT. Full variable domain (rest looked up from reference TRBV30 and TRBJ1-6): SQTIHQWPATLVQPVGSPLSLECTVEGTSNPNLYWYRQAAGRGLQLLFYSVGIGQISSEVPQNLSASRPQDRQFILSSKKLLLSDSGFYLCAWSRDRGNSPLHFGNGTRLTVT.

The chain joins TRBV6-1 to TRBJ2-6, with 8 bases fitting TRBD1. Trimming took 8 bases from V and 0 from J; bases not matched to a gene: 3. This CDR3 contains 15 residues. CDR1 MNHNS and CDR2 SASEGT come from the germline V gene. The CDR3, as DNA: TGTGCCAGCGGAGGACAGGGCTCTGGGGCCAACGTCCTGACTTTC. It encodes CASGGQGSGANVLTF.

The V gene is TRBV7-6, the J gene TRBJ2-2; the D is unclear. The CDR3 spans 13 residues. The V gene's germline CDR1 is SGHVS and CDR2 FNYEAQ. V was shortened by 0 bases and J by 4 bases, with 3 bases between the two germline ends. CDR3 coding DNA: TGTGCCAGCAGCTTAGCCCGCACCGGGGAGCTGTTTTTT. Its translation: CASSLARTGELFF.

The V gene is TRBV6-5, the J gene TRBJ1-2, with unresolved D. Germline V gene sequence: CDR1 MNHEY, CDR2 SVGAGI. V was pared by 0 bases and J by 3 bases, with 11 bases between. The CDR3 contains 15 residues. DNA of the CDR3: TGTGCCAGCAGTTACTCGATGGGCGTGGACTATGGCTACACCTTC. As protein: CASSYSMGVDYGYTF.

This chain connects TRBV11-2 to TRBJ2-7; TRBD1 agrees at 9 bases. Trimming removed 5 bases from V and 3 bases from J; junction bases left unmatched: 5. CDR1 and CDR2 from the germline V gene are SGHAT and FQNNGV. The CDR3 is made up of 14 amino acids. The CDR3 DNA is TGTGCCAGCAGCACGGGACAGGGCTTCTACGAGCAGTACTTC. Its protein is CASSTGQGFYEQYF.

V usage is TRBV19 and J usage is TRBJ2-6; 11 positions match TRBD1. After removal of 3 bases from V and 0 bases from J, the junction contained 4 bases not matched to a gene. CDR1 is LNHDA, CDR2 SQIVND, per germline (reference sequence). CDR3 length: 18 amino acids. CDR3: CASSMKGTGGSGANVLTF. The CDR3 region has the DNA TGTGCCAGTAGTATGAAGGGGACAGGGGGCTCTGGGGCCAACGTCCTGACTTTC.

CDR3 nucleotide sequence: TGTGCCAGCAGTTCCCTGACTAGCGGGAGGAGCTCCTACAATGAGCAGTTCTTC. Encoded protein: CASSSLTSGRSSYNEQFF. The rearrangement joins TRBV2 to TRBJ2-1; 13 bases are shared with TRBD2. The CDR3 has 18 amino acids. CDR1 and CDR2 (germline): SNHLY, FYNNEI. V was clipped by 5 bases and J by 0 bases; unmatched bases: 7.

This clone was recorded only once. The junction does not match germline at one end; this may be a read error. This sequence joins TRBV18 and TRBJ2-7, with 7 bases that match TRBD2. From germline, CDR1 is KGHSH and CDR2 LQKENI. The length of the CDR3 is 15 residues. DNA for the CDR3: TGTGCCAGCTCACTACGGCGCATTGCTTACCGGGACTACCTATTC. Its translation: CASSLRRIAYRDYLF.

The chain links TRBV6-1 to TRBJ2-4; D unresolved. The V gene's germline CDR1 is MNHNS and CDR2 SASEGT. CDR3 length: 15 amino acids. The V and J ends lost 1 base and 0 bases respectively, with 7 bases between them. As DNA, the CDR3 is TGTGCCAGCAGTGAAGTACATCTAGCCAAAAACATTCAGTACTTC. It codes for CASSEVHLAKNIQYF.

J is TRBJ2-1 and V is TRBV28, with TRBD2 identical over 9 bases. Trimming removed 5 bases from V and 9 bases from J; junction bases left unmatched: 8. CDR1 MDHEN and CDR2 SYDVKM come from the germline V gene. This CDR3 comprises 14 residues. In nucleotides, the CDR3 is TGTGCCAGCAGTGCAACAAAACTAGCGGGTGAGCAGTTCTTC. Amino acid sequence: CASSATKLAGEQFF.